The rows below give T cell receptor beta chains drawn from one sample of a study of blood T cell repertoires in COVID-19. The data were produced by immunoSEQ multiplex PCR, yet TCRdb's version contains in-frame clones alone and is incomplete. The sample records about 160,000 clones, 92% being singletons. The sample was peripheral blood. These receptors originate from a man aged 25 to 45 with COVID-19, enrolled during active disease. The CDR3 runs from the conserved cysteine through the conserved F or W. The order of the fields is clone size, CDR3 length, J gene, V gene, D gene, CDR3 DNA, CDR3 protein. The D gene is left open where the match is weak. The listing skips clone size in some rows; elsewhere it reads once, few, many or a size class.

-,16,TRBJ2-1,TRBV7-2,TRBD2,TGTGCCAGCAGCTTAGATGGACTAGCGGGGGCCGACGAGCAGTTCTTC,CASSLDGLAGADEQFF
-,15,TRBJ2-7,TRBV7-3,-,TGTGCCAGCAGCTTACTTCCCCAGGGGCTCGGGGAGCAGTACTTC,CASSLLPQGLGEQYF
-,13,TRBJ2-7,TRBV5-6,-,TGTGCCAGCAGCTTGGGAGGAGCTAACGAGCAGTACTTC,CASSLGGANEQYF
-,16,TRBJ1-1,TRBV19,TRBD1,TGTGCCAGTAGCTCCCCGACAGGGGCTTTGAACACTGAAGCTTTCTTT,CASSSPTGALNTEAFF
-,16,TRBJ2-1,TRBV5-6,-,TGTGCCAGCAGCCGGGGGGCTGGAGGGTCCTACAATGAGCAGTTCTTC,CASSRGAGGSYNEQFF
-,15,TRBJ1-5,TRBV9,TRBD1,TGTGCCAGCAGTCCGGGACAGGGTAGCAATCAGCCCCAGCATTTT,CASSPGQGSNQPQHF
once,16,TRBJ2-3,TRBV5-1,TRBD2,TGCGCCAGCAGCTTATCACCGGGACTAGACACAGATACGCAGTATTTT,CASSLSPGLDTDTQYF
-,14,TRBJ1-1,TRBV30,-,TGTGCCTGGAGTGTACAGGCTCGACGGTCGGAAGCTTTCTTT,CAWSVQARRSEAFF
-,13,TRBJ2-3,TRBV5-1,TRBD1,TGCGCCAGCAGCTTCGACAGGGGAGATACGCAGTATTTT,CASSFDRGDTQYF
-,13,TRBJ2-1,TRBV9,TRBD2,TGTGCCAGCAGCGCGACTAGCAGGAATGAGCAGTTCTTC,CASSATSRNEQFF
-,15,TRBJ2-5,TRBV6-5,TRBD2,TGTGCCAGCAGTTACAGCCCGGGAGGCCGACAGACCCAGTACTTC,CASSYSPGGRQTQYF
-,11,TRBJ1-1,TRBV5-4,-,TGTGCCAGCAGCGGGGGGACTGAAGCTTTCTTT,CASSGGTEAFF
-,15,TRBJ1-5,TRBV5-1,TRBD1,TGCGCCAGCAGATACGGGACAGAGCACAATCAGCCCCAGCATTTT,CASRYGTEHNQPQHF
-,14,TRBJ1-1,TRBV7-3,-,TGTGCCAGCAGCTTATACCCAGAGAACACTGAAGCTTTCTTT,CASSLYPENTEAFF
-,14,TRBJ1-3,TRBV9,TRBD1,TGTGCCAGCAGCGGACAGGGTTCTGGAAACACCATATATTTT,CASSGQGSGNTIYF
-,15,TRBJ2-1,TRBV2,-,TGTGCCAGCAGTGAAGGAGGAGGGCTCTACAATGAGCAGTTCTTC,CASSEGGGLYNEQFF
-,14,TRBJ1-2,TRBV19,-,TGTGCCAGTAGCGATTATTTACAGGGTCGAGTCTACACCTTC,CASSDYLQGRVYTF
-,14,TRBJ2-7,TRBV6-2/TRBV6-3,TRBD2,TGTGCCAGCAGTTTTGCGGGAGGTTCCTACGAGCAGTACTTC,CASSFAGGSYEQYF
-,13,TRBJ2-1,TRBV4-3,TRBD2,TGCGCCAGCAGCCAAGGGGTCGGGAGGGTCGAAATCTTC,CASSQGVGRVEIF
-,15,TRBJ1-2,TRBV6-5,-,TGTGCCAGCACCATAAACAGGGCTAAGAACTATGGCTACACCTTC,CASTINRAKNYGYTF
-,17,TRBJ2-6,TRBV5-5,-,TGTGCCAGCAGCTTTACGGTCAGGGCGCATGGGGCCAACGTCCTGACTTTC,CASSFTVRAHGANVLTF
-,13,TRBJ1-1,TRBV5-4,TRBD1,TGTGCCAGCAGTCGAACAGGGGGCACTGAAGCTTTCTTT,CASSRTGGTEAFF
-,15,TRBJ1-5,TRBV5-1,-,TGCGCCAGCAGCTTGGCCGGAGCCCTGAATCAGCCCCAGCATTTT,CASSLAGALNQPQHF
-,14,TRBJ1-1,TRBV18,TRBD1,TGTGCCAGCTCATCGACAGGGATTAACACTGAAGCTTTCTTT,CASSSTGINTEAFF
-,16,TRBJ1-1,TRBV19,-,TGTGCCAGTAGTATCAGCCCAGGTTTGGAAAACACTGAAGCTTTCTTT,CASSISPGLENTEAFF
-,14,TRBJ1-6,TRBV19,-,TGTGCCAGTACTCCCCGGCGGGAAAATTCACCCCTCCACTTT,CASTPRRENSPLHF
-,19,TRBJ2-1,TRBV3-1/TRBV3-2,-,TGTGCCAGCAGCCAAATACGTATAAGCGGGTCGAGCTCCTACAATGAGCAGTTCTTC,CASSQIRISGSSSYNEQFF
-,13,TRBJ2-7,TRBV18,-,TGTGCCAGCTCACCTATAACAGGTTACGAGCAGTACTTC,CASSPITGYEQYF
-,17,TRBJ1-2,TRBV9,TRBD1,TGTGCCAGCAGCCTTCGTAGCGTGGCACAGGGGGCGGTTAGCTACACCTTC,CASSLRSVAQGAVSYTF
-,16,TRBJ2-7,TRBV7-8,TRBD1,TGTGCCAGCAGACCTAATTCCGGGACAGGGCTTTACGAGCAGTACTTC,CASRPNSGTGLYEQYF
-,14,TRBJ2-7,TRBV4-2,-,TGTGCCAGCAGCCAAGTAGGGGGCTCCTACGAGCAGTACTTC,CASSQVGGSYEQYF